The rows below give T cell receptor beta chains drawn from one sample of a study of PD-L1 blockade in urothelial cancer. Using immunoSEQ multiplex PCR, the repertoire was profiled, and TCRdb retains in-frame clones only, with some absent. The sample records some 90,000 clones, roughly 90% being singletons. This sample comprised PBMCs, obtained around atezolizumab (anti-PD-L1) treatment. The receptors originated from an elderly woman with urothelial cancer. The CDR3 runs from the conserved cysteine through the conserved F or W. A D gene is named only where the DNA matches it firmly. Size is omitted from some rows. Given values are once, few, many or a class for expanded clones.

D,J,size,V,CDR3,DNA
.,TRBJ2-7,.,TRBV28,CASSFGGRYEQYF,TGTGCCAGCAGTTTTGGAGGGCGCTACGAGCAGTACTTC
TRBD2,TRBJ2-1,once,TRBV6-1,CATRTSGGTYNEQFF,TGTGCCACCAGGACTAGCGGGGGGACCTACAATGAGCAGTTCTTC
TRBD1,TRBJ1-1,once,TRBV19,CASSTPTGGLTTEAFF,TGTGCCAGTAGTACTCCCACAGGGGGTTTGACCACTGAAGCTTTCTTT
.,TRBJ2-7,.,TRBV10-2,CASSEQGTEQYF,TGCGCCAGCAGTGAGCAGGGGACCGAGCAGTACTTC
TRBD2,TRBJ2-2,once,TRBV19,CASNSGTSGRTGELFF,TGTGCCAGTAACTCCGGGACTAGCGGGAGGACCGGGGAGCTGTTTTTT
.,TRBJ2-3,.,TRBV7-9,CASSFTSTHTQYF,TGTGCCAGCAGCTTTACTAGCACGCATACGCAGTATTTT
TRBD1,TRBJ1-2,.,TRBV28,CASSTGGQWGGYTF,TGTGCCAGCAGTACAGGGGGCCAATGGGGTGGCTACACCTTC
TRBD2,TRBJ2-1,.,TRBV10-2,CASRSSGRYGEQFF,TGCGCCAGCCGATCTAGCGGGAGATACGGTGAGCAGTTCTTC
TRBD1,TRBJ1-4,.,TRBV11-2,CASSVGGTAIEKLFF,TGTGCCAGCAGCGTAGGAGGGACAGCCATAGAAAAACTGTTTTTT
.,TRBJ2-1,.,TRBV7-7,CASSFGPGYNEQFF,TGTGCCAGCAGCTTCGGCCCCGGGTACAATGAGCAGTTCTTC
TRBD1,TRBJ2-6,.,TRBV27,CASSLEDREVVSNVLTF,TGTGCCAGCAGTTTAGAGGACAGGGAAGTGGTTTCCAACGTCCTGACTTTC
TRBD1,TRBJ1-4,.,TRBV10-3,CAISEKKGAGEKLFF,TGTGCCATCAGTGAAAAAAAGGGGGCTGGAGAAAAACTGTTTTTT
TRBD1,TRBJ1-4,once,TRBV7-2,CASSLEGTGGYEKLFF,TGTGCCAGCAGCTTAGAGGGGACAGGGGGTTACGAAAAACTGTTTTTT
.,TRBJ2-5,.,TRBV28,CASSLYSRETQYF,TGTGCCAGCAGTTTATACAGTCGAGAGACCCAGTACTTC
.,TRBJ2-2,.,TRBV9,CASSVEPGANTGELFF,TGTGCCAGCAGCGTAGAACCGGGAGCGAACACCGGGGAGCTGTTTTTT
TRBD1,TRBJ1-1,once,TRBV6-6,CASSFQGATEAFF,TGTGCCAGCAGTTTTCAGGGGGCTACTGAAGCTTTCTTT
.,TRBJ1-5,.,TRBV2,CASSTGPRAQHF,TGTGCCAGCAGTACTGGACCGAGGGCCCAGCATTTT
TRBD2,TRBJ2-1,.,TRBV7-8,CASSLADLAVRYNEQFF,TGTGCCAGCAGCTTAGCCGACCTAGCGGTACGCTACAATGAGCAGTTCTTC
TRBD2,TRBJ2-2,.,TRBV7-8,CASSYRVIRGSRDTGELFF,TGTGCCAGCAGCTACCGAGTAATTCGCGGGAGTAGAGACACCGGGGAGCTGTTTTTT
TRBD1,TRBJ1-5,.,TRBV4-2,CASSQGVRDSGQPQHF,TGTGCCAGCAGCCAAGGGGTTCGGGACAGTGGTCAGCCCCAGCATTTT
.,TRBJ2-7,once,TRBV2,CASSGAAAVGEQYF,TGTGCCAGCAGTGGAGCAGCGGCGGTCGGCGAGCAGTACTTC
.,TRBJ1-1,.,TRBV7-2,CASSLGGLLNTEAFF,TGTGCCAGCAGCCTAGGGGGACTCTTGAACACTGAAGCTTTCTTT
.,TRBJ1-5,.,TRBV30,CAWSFDSRNQPQHF,TGTGCCTGGAGTTTCGACAGCCGCAATCAGCCCCAGCATTTT
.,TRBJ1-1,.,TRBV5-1,CASSLAGSDTEAFF,TGCGCCAGCAGCTTGGCGGGGTCGGACACTGAAGCTTTCTTT
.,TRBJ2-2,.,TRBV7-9,CASSSGLNTGELFF,TGTGCCAGCAGCTCCGGACTGAACACCGGGGAGCTGTTTTTT
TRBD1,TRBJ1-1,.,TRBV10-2,CASRETGVGAAFF,TGCGCCAGCAGGGAAACAGGGGTAGGGGCCGCTTTCTTT